The 13 T cell receptor beta chains presented below share a single source sample, sequenced in a study of blood T cell repertoires in COVID-19. Clones were sequenced by immunoSEQ multiplex PCR, and TCRdb holds only the in-frame ones, with some missing. The sample has some 160,000 clones, almost 80% seen once. The sequenced sample consisted of peripheral blood. These receptors all stem from a man in his forties or fifties with active or convalescent COVID-19.

The chain uses TRBV3-1 (or the pseudogene TRBV3-2) and TRBJ1-3; TRBD1 agrees at 7 bases. The CDR3 loop spans 14 amino acids. The J segment lost 3 bases and the V segment lost 7 bases, leaving 6 bases of the junction unmatched. Looked up from germline, CDR1 is LGHDT and CDR2 is YNNKEL (reference sequence). As DNA, the CDR3 is TGTGCCAGCAAAAATCCAGGGGGTGGAAACACCATATATTTT. Its translation: CASKNPGGGNTIYF.

J is TRBJ1-4 and V is TRBV25-1; 9 bases agree with TRBD1. The CDR3 covers 15 residues. The ends lost 8 bases at V and 7 bases at J; junction bases unmatched: 11. The germline V gene has CDR1 MGHDK and CDR2 SYGVNS. This CDR3 is CASGGWGQGGEKLFF. Written as DNA, the CDR3 is TGTGCCAGCGGAGGATGGGGACAGGGAGGTGAAAAACTGTTTTTT.

This clone came up many times. The chain combines TRBV27 with TRBJ2-7, with TRBD1 matching 9 bases. The V segment lost 6 bases and the J segment 4 bases; nucleotides outside the gene matches: 10. The length of the CDR3 is 15 residues. Per germline, CDR1 MNHEY and CDR2 SMNVEV (reference sequence). The DNA for the CDR3 is TGTGCCAGCAGGGGGCCCGGGACAGGGCAATACGAGCAGTACTTC. This sequence encodes CASRGPGTGQYEQYF.

The chain carries TRBV9 and TRBJ1-3; D gene uncertain. From germline, CDR1 is SGDLS and CDR2 YYNGEE. V was clipped by 2 bases and J by 0 bases, with 12 bases between them. The CDR3 runs 16 residues. This chain's CDR3 is CASSVAGTFSGNTIYF. The CDR3 DNA reads as TGTGCCAGCAGCGTGGCAGGTACCTTCTCTGGAAACACCATATATTTT.

This clone has a handful of counts. V and J are TRBV9 and TRBJ2-1, with 7 positions matching TRBD2. Germline-derived CDR1 and CDR2 are SGDLS and YYNGEE. J gave up 4 bases and V 7 bases, and 5 bases lay outside the gene matches. The CDR3 consists of 13 residues. The DNA of the CDR3 is TGTGCCAGCGGGAGGGACTCTTACAATGAGCAGTTCTTC. It specifies CASGRDSYNEQFF.

The V and J genes are TRBV30 and TRBJ1-5; D is unclear. The ends were cut back, 2 bases at V and 8 bases at J, with 13 bases in the middle. The CDR3 has 13 residues. Germline V gene data show CDR1 as GTSNPN and CDR2 as SVGIG (reference sequence). CDR3 protein: CAWSSQRGEPQHF. The CDR3 DNA reads TGTGCCTGGAGTTCCCAGCGGGGAGAGCCCCAGCATTTT. Full variable domain (missing parts from reference TRBV30 and TRBJ1-5): SQTIHQWPATLVQPVGSPLSLECTVEGTSNPNLYWYRQAAGRGLQLLFYSVGIGQISSEVPQNLSASRPQDRQFILSSKKLLLSDSGFYLCAWSSQRGEPQHFGDGTRLSIL.

This chain joins TRBV11-2 and TRBJ2-1; D possibly corresponds to TRBD1 (5 bases). CDR1 is SGHAT, CDR2 FQNNGV, per germline. The CDR3 extends over 16 amino acids. With 1 base removed from V and 6 bases from J, the gap between germline ends came to 16 bases. CDR3 sequence (DNA): TGTGCCAGCAGCTTAGTAAGGGCAGGGATTGGCAATGAGCAGTTCTTC. It specifies CASSLVRAGIGNEQFF.

The V call is TRBV5-1, the J call TRBJ2-1; a weak D match, TRBD1 (6 bases). This CDR3 is 19 amino acids long. Trimming pared 3 bases from V and 0 bases from J, leaving 22 bases between. Per germline, CDR1 SGHRS and CDR2 YFSETQ. CDR3 sequence reads: CASSSPDSTSSSSYNEQFF. The CDR3 DNA reads as TGCGCCAGCAGCTCTCCGGACAGTACCTCGTCAAGCTCCTACAATGAGCAGTTCTTC.

This chain links TRBV5-4 with TRBJ2-3; no reliable D call. Germline-derived CDR1 and CDR2 are SGHNT and YYREEE (reference sequence). Trimming removed 3 bases from V and 1 base from J, with 9 bases in between. The CDR3 runs to 14 residues. CDR3 residues: CASSSGWGTDTQYF. CDR3 in DNA: TGTGCCAGCAGCTCCGGGTGGGGCACAGATACGCAGTATTTT.

The chain is built from TRBV11-2 and TRBJ2-2, with 10 bases fitting TRBD2. The V gene's germline CDR1 is SGHAT and CDR2 FQNNGV. The CDR3 covers 14 residues. The V gene end was trimmed by 5 bases and the J gene end by 7 bases; junction bases not matched to a gene: 4. CDR3 coding DNA: TGTGCCAGCAGCGGGACTAGCGTCGGCGGGGAGCTGTTTTTT. Translated, it gives CASSGTSVGGELFF.

This clone appeared a single time. The chain carries TRBV7-2 and TRBJ2-1; 8 bases line up with TRBD2. The CDR3 length is 15 residues. Germline V gene sequence: CDR1 SGHTA, CDR2 FQGNSA. With 1 base clipped from V and 8 bases from J, the junction kept 7 bases outside the gene matches. The CDR3 loop reads CASSLVAGGTYEQFF. CDR3 bases: TGTGCCAGCAGCTTAGTCGCGGGAGGTACCTATGAGCAGTTCTTC.

This chain joins TRBV20-1 and TRBJ1-6; D possibly corresponds to TRBD1 (5 bases). Looked up from germline, CDR1 is DFQATT and CDR2 is SNEGSKA (reference sequence). The length of the CDR3 is 11 residues. V lost 5 bases and J 15 bases, leaving 14 bases between the germline ends. CDR3 residues: CSARPLGDLHF. The CDR3 DNA is TGCAGTGCTCGGCCCCTAGGGGACCTCCACTTT.

V gene TRBV27 combines with J gene TRBJ1-5; D is possibly TRBD1 (6 bases). The ends were cut back, 2 bases at V and 7 bases at J, with 12 bases in the middle. CDR3 length equals 14 residues. Germline V lookup: CDR1 MNHEY, CDR2 SMNVEV (reference sequence). The CDR3 sequence is CASSLTGQWQPQHF. For the CDR3, the DNA is TGTGCCAGCAGTTTAACAGGGCAGTGGCAGCCCCAGCATTTT.